These 27 T cell receptor beta chains were sequenced from one sample in a study of long-term antiretroviral therapy in people with HIV. Assay version v3.0 of immunoSEQ was used, and it was run at survey level. TCRdb's table, derived via immunoSEQ multiplex PCR, lists solely in-frame clones and lacks some. This sample yields more than 20,000 clones, of which 76% are seen a single time; roughly an eighth belongs to the top ten. Sequencing used unsorted PBMCs, obtained about 21 months before starting antiretroviral therapy. The receptors come from a woman between 40 and 55 years old with HIV.

The chain is built from TRBV5-5 and TRBJ1-2; 8 nucleotides line up with TRBD1. The CDR3 length is 15 residues. Germline assignment: CDR1 SGHKS and CDR2 YYEKEE (reference sequence). V lost 1 base to trimming and J lost 2 bases; unmatched junction nucleotides: 4. The CDR3 spells CASSLHRGLNYGYTF. As DNA, the CDR3 is TGTGCCAGCAGCTTGCACAGGGGGTTAAACTATGGCTACACCTTC.

The CDR3 loop is CASSFSGMGTDTQYF. The DNA of the CDR3 is TGCGCCAGCAGCTTCTCCGGGATGGGGACAGATACGCAGTATTTT. The V and J genes are TRBV5-1 and TRBJ2-3; possibly TRBD2 for D (5 bases). The CDR3 spans 15 residues. Trimming left V 2 bases short and J 3 bases short, with 13 bases between. Germline CDR1 SGHRS, CDR2 YFSETQ. Drawing the rest from reference TRBV5-1 and TRBJ2-3, the complete variable domain is KAGVTQTPRYLIKTRGQQVTLSCSPISGHRSVSWYQQTPGQGLQFLFEYFSETQRNKGNFPGRFSGRQFSNSRSEMNVSTLELGDSALYLCASSFSGMGTDTQYFGPGTRLTVL.

The chain has TRBV5-1 and TRBJ2-1; 14 bases align to TRBD2. With V trimmed by 2 bases and J by 7 bases, 11 bases remained unmatched. Germline V gives CDR1 SGHRS, CDR2 YFSETQ. CDR3 length equals 18 residues. The CDR3 DNA is TGCGCCAGCAGCTTTGGGACTAGCGGGAGAAGAATTGGAAATGAGCAGTTCTTC. Translating it yields CASSFGTSGRRIGNEQFF. The complete variable domain, with remaining parts taken from reference TRBV5-1 and TRBJ2-1, reads KAGVTQTPRYLIKTRGQQVTLSCSPISGHRSVSWYQQTPGQGLQFLFEYFSETQRNKGNFPGRFSGRQFSNSRSEMNVSTLELGDSALYLCASSFGTSGRRIGNEQFFGPGTRLTVL.

This clone turned up a few times. The V and J genes are TRBV2 and TRBJ1-3; no firm D call. CDR1 is SNHLY, CDR2 FYNNEI, per germline. The V gene lost 0 bases and the J gene lost 0 bases, with 3 bases spanning the gap. This CDR3 comprises 14 residues. The chain's CDR3 is CASSEASSGNTIYF. For the CDR3, the DNA is TGTGCCAGCAGTGAAGCGAGCTCTGGAAACACCATATATTTT.

The V gene is TRBV7-2, the J gene TRBJ2-2, with 8 bases identical to TRBD2. Germline trimming cut 6 bases from V and 5 bases from J; bases unmatched to any gene: 11. Germline V lookup: CDR1 SGHTA, CDR2 FQGNSA. The CDR3 sequence is 16 residues long. The CDR3: CASRTTPAGVTGELFF. In nucleotides, the CDR3 is TGTGCCAGCAGAACCACGCCAGCGGGGGTTACCGGGGAGCTGTTTTTT. Complete variable domain (other parts from reference TRBV7-2 and TRBJ2-2): GAGVSQSPSNKVTEKGKDVELRCDPISGHTALYWYRQSLGQGLEFLIYFQGNSAPDKSGLPSDRFSAERTGGSVSTLTIQRTQQEDSAVYLCASRTTPAGVTGELFFGEGSRLTVL.

The chain recombines TRBV11-2 with TRBJ2-5, with D perhaps assigned TRBD1 or TRBD2 (6 bases each). Germline lookup yields CDR1 SGHAT and CDR2 FQNNGV. V shed 0 bases and J shed 1 base, with 9 bases lying between them. CDR3 length: 15 amino acids. DNA for the CDR3: TGTGCCAGCAGCTTAGAAGGGGGGTCCCAAGAGACCCAGTACTTC. Its protein product is CASSLEGGSQETQYF.

The chain links TRBV5-1 to TRBJ2-1, with 16 bases identical to TRBD2. The V gene's germline CDR1 is SGHRS and CDR2 YFSETQ. The CDR3 has 16 residues. J lost 3 bases, V lost 6 bases, and 3 bases had no gene match. The CDR3 loop is CASTGLAGGGYNEQFF. The CDR3 bases are TGCGCCAGCACGGGACTAGCGGGAGGGGGCTACAATGAGCAGTTCTTC.

The chain recombines TRBV6-5 with TRBJ2-6; D is ambiguous. Trimming stripped 2 bases from V and 0 bases from J, with 8 bases between. Germline CDR1 reads MNHEY; CDR2 reads SVGAGI. The CDR3 extends over 16 amino acids. The CDR3 nucleotides are TGTGCCAGCAGTTACCCGAGCGACTCTGGGGCCAACGTCCTGACTTTC. Translated: CASSYPSDSGANVLTF.

The chain employs TRBV5-4 and TRBJ2-1; D remains ambiguous. The CDR3 length is 15 residues. CDR1 SGHNT and CDR2 YYREEE come from the germline V gene (reference sequence). V lost 3 bases and J 2 bases, leaving 12 bases between the germline ends. The CDR3, as DNA: TGTGCCAGCAGCTCTCGGACGGTTACCTACAATGAGCAGTTCTTC. It is translated as CASSSRTVTYNEQFF.

This chain joins TRBV5-6 and TRBJ2-7; 9 bases agree with TRBD1. The CDR3 loop spans 16 amino acids. The germline V gene has CDR1 SGHDT and CDR2 YYEEEE. After removal of 4 bases from V and 1 base from J, the junction contained 9 bases not matched to a gene. CDR3 protein: CASSPDPGQGSYEQYF. In nucleotides, the CDR3 is TGTGCCAGCAGCCCGGACCCGGGACAGGGATCCTACGAGCAGTACTTC.

The chain joins TRBV7-9 to TRBJ2-5; D is uncertain. Germline V gene lookup returns CDR1 SEHNR and CDR2 FQNEAQ (reference sequence). The V and J ends lost 2 bases and 5 bases respectively, with 3 bases between them. The CDR3 has 11 amino acids. CDR3 DNA sequence: TGTGCCAGCAGCTTATTGGAGACCCAGTACTTC. The encoded protein is CASSLLETQYF.

This clone has only a few counts. The chain employs TRBV11-2 and TRBJ2-7; D assignment may be TRBD1 or TRBD2 (5 bases each). CDR3 length: 15 residues. V dropped 1 base and J dropped 3 bases, with 13 bases sitting between them. Per germline, CDR1 SGHAT and CDR2 FQNNGV. CDR3 protein: CASSLGGTGVYEQYF. The CDR3 bases are TGTGCCAGCAGCTTAGGTGGGACCGGGGTCTACGAGCAGTACTTC.

The chain carries TRBV2 and TRBJ2-1; D is unresolved. Trimming shortened V by 8 bases and J by 6 bases, and 11 bases separated the two germline ends. CDR1 and CDR2 (germline): SNHLY, FYNNEI. The CDR3 length is 12 residues. The CDR3 is CASLRQPNEQFF. In DNA form, the CDR3 reads TGTGCCAGCCTACGGCAGCCCAATGAGCAGTTCTTC.

The rearrangement joins TRBV7-2 to TRBJ1-2; no reliable D call. Trimming left V 4 bases short and J 2 bases short, with 26 bases between. The germline CDR1 and CDR2 sequences are SGHTA and FQGNSA. The CDR3 runs 19 residues. CDR3 DNA sequence: TGTGCCAGCAGCTCACCGGCCGAGACCGACAAAGAACCAAACTATGGCTACACCTTC. It yields the protein CASSSPAETDKEPNYGYTF.

The chain is built from TRBV19 and TRBJ2-5; D is perhaps TRBD2 (5 bases). The CDR3 has 15 amino acids. CDR1 and CDR2 from the germline V gene are LNHDA and SQIVND (reference sequence). Trimming removed 5 bases at V and 7 bases at J, with 20 bases between. The CDR3 loop is CASSASSGERATQYF. The DNA of the CDR3 is TGTGCCAGTAGTGCTAGTAGTGGGGAGAGGGCGACCCAGTACTTC. Together with reference TRBV19 and TRBJ2-5, the CDR3 gives the full variable domain: DGGITQSPKYLFRKEGQNVTLSCEQNLNHDAMYWYRQDPGQGLRLIYYSQIVNDFQKGDIAEGYSVSREKKESFPLTVTSAQKNPTAFYLCASSASSGERATQYFGPGTRLLVL.

This clone was observed a handful of times. The J gene is TRBJ1-1, the V gene TRBV19; possibly TRBD1 for D (5 bases). The ends were cut back, 10 bases at V and 4 bases at J, with 22 bases in the middle. Germline V gene lookup returns CDR1 LNHDA and CDR2 SQIVND (reference sequence). The CDR3 contains 15 residues. The DNA for the CDR3 is TGTGCCACCCATCCTCCCTCCGGGGGTCTCACTGAAGCTTTCTTT. It codes for CATHPPSGGLTEAFF.

This chain uses TRBV6-1 with TRBJ1-3; the D is unclear. Trimming removed 8 bases at V and 4 bases at J, with 18 bases between. Germline assignment: CDR1 MNHNS and CDR2 SASEGT. This CDR3 is built from 15 residues. For the CDR3, the DNA is TGTGCCAGCCTCTCAATCCTGGGCGACGGAAACACCATATATTTT. Encoded protein: CASLSILGDGNTIYF.

The chain combines TRBV7-9 with TRBJ2-6; D tentatively reads TRBD1 or TRBD2 (5 bases each). The CDR3 runs 14 residues. From germline, CDR1 is SEHNR and CDR2 FQNEAQ (reference sequence). The V gene lost 3 bases and the J gene lost 4 bases, with 7 bases spanning the gap. The CDR3 region has the DNA TGTGCCAGCAGCTTCGGGACCGGGGCCAACGTCCTGACTTTC. Its translation: CASSFGTGANVLTF.

The rearrangement uses TRBV19 and TRBJ2-5; 10 positions match TRBD1. Per the germline V gene, CDR1 is LNHDA and CDR2 is SQIVND (reference sequence). V trimming: 4 bases; J trimming: 5 bases; junction bases outside the gene matches: 7. This CDR3 comprises 15 residues. This chain's CDR3 is CASSKSGTGEETQYF. The CDR3 DNA is TGTGCCAGTAGTAAATCCGGGACAGGGGAGGAGACCCAGTACTTC.

The chain links TRBV28 to TRBJ2-3; 9 positions agree with TRBD2. Germline-derived CDR1 and CDR2 are MDHEN and SYDVKM. Trimming cost V 3 bases and J 5 bases; bases outside gene matches: 9. The CDR3 sequence is 16 residues long. CDR3 residues: CASSFFRGRAGDTQYF. In DNA form, the CDR3 reads TGTGCCAGCAGTTTCTTTCGCGGGAGGGCCGGAGATACGCAGTATTTT.

The DNA for the CDR3 is TGTGCCACCGGGGCCAGAGAAAAACTGTTTTTT. It codes for CATGAREKLFF. This chain uses TRBV10-3 with TRBJ1-4; perhaps TRBD1 as D (5 bases). V shed 10 bases and J shed 8 bases, with 11 bases lying between them. Germline CDR1 ENHRY, CDR2 SYGVKD. The CDR3 runs 11 residues.

The chain uses TRBV29-1 and TRBJ2-1, with D tentatively TRBD1 or TRBD2 (5 bases each). In germline, CDR1 is SQVTM, CDR2 ANQGSEA. The germline V and J ends were trimmed by 3 bases and 0 bases, with 9 bases remaining between them. This CDR3 region has 14 residues. CDR3 in DNA: TGCAGCGTTGATCCAGGGAGCTCCTACAATGAGCAGTTCTTC. This translates into CSVDPGSSYNEQFF.

V usage is TRBV5-6 and J usage is TRBJ2-3, with 7 nucleotides matching TRBD1. With 4 bases clipped from V and 8 bases from J, the junction kept 4 bases outside the gene matches. CDR1 and CDR2 (germline): SGHDT, YYEEEE. The CDR3 consists of 12 residues. The CDR3 reads CASSVRQGTQYF. The CDR3 DNA reads TGTGCCAGCAGCGTTCGACAGGGTACGCAGTATTTT. Supplemented by reference TRBV5-6 and TRBJ2-3, the full variable domain reads DAGVTQSPTHLIKTRGQQVTLRCSPKSGHDTVSWYQQALGQGPQFIFQYYEEEERQRGNFPDRFSGHQFPNYSSELNVNALLLGDSALYLCASSVRQGTQYFGPGTRLTVL.

This clone was picked up a small number of times. This rearrangement joins TRBV25-1 to TRBJ1-2, with D uncertain. Per the germline V gene, CDR1 is MGHDK and CDR2 is SYGVNS. This CDR3 is 16 amino acids long. V dropped 4 bases and J dropped 1 base, with 16 bases sitting between them. The CDR3 DNA follows: TGTGCCAGCAGTGGTGACGGGAGGCGGCTTAACTATGGCTACACCTTC. This encodes CASSGDGRRLNYGYTF.

V usage is TRBV5-5 and J usage is TRBJ1-2; D gene ambiguous. Trimming stripped 7 bases from V and 5 bases from J, with 12 bases between. The germline V gene encodes CDR1 SGHKS and CDR2 YYEKEE (reference sequence). The CDR3 extends over 12 amino acids. CDR3 amino acids: CASGAKEYGYTF. As DNA, the CDR3 is TGTGCCAGCGGAGCGAAGGAATATGGCTACACCTTC.

The chain employs TRBV5-1 and TRBJ2-3, with TRBD2 identical over 8 bases. CDR1 and CDR2 (germline): SGHRS, YFSETQ. The CDR3 sequence is 16 residues long. V was clipped by 1 base and J by 3 bases; unmatched bases: 7. CDR3 nucleotides: TGCGCCAGCAGCTTGTCTTCCAGCGGGGGAACAGATACGCAGTATTTT. It encodes CASSLSSSGGTDTQYF.

The chain couples TRBV27 to TRBJ2-6; D not resolved. The CDR3 covers 17 residues. Trimming shortened V by 3 bases and J by 0 bases, and 12 bases separated the two germline ends. The germline CDR1 and CDR2 sequences are MNHEY and SMNVEV (reference sequence). CDR3 loop: CASSFGVRISGANVLTF. The CDR3 coding sequence is TGTGCCAGCAGTTTTGGGGTTAGGATCTCTGGGGCCAACGTCCTGACTTTC.